In its sample, the clone carrying this TCR beta chain was seen a few times. Its antigen is as yet unknown. cDNA libraries for TCR alpha and TCR beta, carrying sample barcodes and UMIs, came from 5'RACE with constant-segment primers. MiXCR, applied by TCRdb to the 5' RACE reads, yields one record per CDR3 protein. The sample holds hundreds of thousands of distinct CDR3 sequences, roughly 17% seen once. The data originate from a study of T-cell memory formation after mild COVID-19. Study in general: Most TCR clusters belonged to a single donor. General study findings and limits: Cross-reactive memory seemingly joined, as some responding clones were found in pre-infection memory.

The CDR3 is made up of 19 amino acids. Germline CDR1 SGHVS, CDR2 FNYEAQ. V was pared by 4 bases and J by 4 bases, with 29 bases between. This receptor was obtained from an adult woman who had mild COVID-19 (a few samples of this study predate the infection). Cell type and time point are not known. The gene calls are TRBV7-6 and TRBJ2-7, with a tentative D call TRBD2 (6 bases). The specimen sequenced was PBMCs or a T cell subset sorted from them (not recorded which). DNA of the CDR3: TGTGCCAGCAGCTCTTCGACGGGGAATCGGCGGGAACCAAGTTACGAGCAGTACTTC. It encodes CASSSSTGNRREPSYEQYF.